This T cell receptor beta chain was recovered during a study of blood T cell repertoires in COVID-19. For the study at large: Acute and convalescent COVID-19 specimens originated in the United States, Italy and Spain.

This CDR3 comprises 14 residues. V dropped 7 bases and J dropped 0 bases, with 12 bases sitting between them. Germline CDR1 and CDR2: SGHRS and YFSETQ. Per the study methods: Reference gene primer amplification yielded estimated nucleated cell counts. The repertoire was sequenced with immunoSEQ multiplex PCR; TCRdb's copy has only in-frame clones and lacks some. V, J and clone size were drawn from that table, and D and trimming were deduced from the DNA. The table includes some 110,000 clones, 85% detected once. The clonotype was recovered from a man aged 35 to 55 with acute or convalescent COVID-19. The sequencing sample was made of peripheral blood. The chain uses TRBV5-1 and TRBJ2-3; D gene ambiguous. The CDR3: CASAPGPSTDTQYF. CDR3 bases: TGCGCCAGCGCGCCTGGTCCGAGCACAGATACGCAGTATTTT.